This TCR beta chain was profiled in a study of CD8+ T cells in alopecia areata. For the study at large: Each day, treated patients took oral tofacitinib twice, at 5 to 10 mg per dose. Percentage of affected scalp area was the basis on which treated patients' severity was scored.

Extracted RNA was reverse transcribed, and the resulting cDNA served as sequencing template. Sequencing used immunoSEQ multiplex PCR; TCRdb keeps in-frame clones, though not all of them. The sample includes over 95,000 clones, around 60% of them seen just once. Treatment: oral pan-JAK inhibitor, 5-10 mg twice daily. The study's findings and limits: Across lesional scalp, and particularly alopecia totalis/universalis, clonality surpassed that of normal scalp. Normal-skin resident alphabeta T cells also appear among scalp sample sequences.

This clone was counted a few times. Its target is not known. CDR1 is SQVTM and CDR2 is ANQGSEA in the germline V gene. The V gene lost 4 bases and the J gene lost 2 bases, with 10 bases spanning the gap. The CDR3 sequence is 13 residues long. The rearrangement uses TRBV29-1 and TRBJ2-3, with D perhaps TRBD1 (6 bases). The TCR comes from a human donor with alopecia areata. The sample in question was CD8+ T cells sorted from blood, obtained at week 4, from a patient treated with tofacitinib. CDR3 sequence (DNA): TGCAGCGTTGGGGGACAAAACACAGATACGCAGTATTTT. Translating it yields CSVGGQNTDTQYF.